This TCR beta chain was recovered during a study of patients and donors after allogeneic stem cell transplantation. TCRdb used MiXCR to reprocess the RT-PCR reads, holding one entry per CDR3 protein. The repertoire holds 920,000 or so distinct CDR3 sequences, with approximately 18% as singletons. This CDR3 is 16 amino acids long. Germline CDR1 is SGHRS and CDR2 is YFSETQ. Trimming took 4 bases from V and 7 from J; bases not matched to a gene: 13. V and J are TRBV5-1 and TRBJ1-4, with 7 positions matching TRBD1. The sequenced material came from blood, either unsorted or a sorted T cell fraction (not recorded which). The sequence derives from a human donor who was either an allogeneic HSCT recipient or a stem cell or donor lymphocyte infusion donor (not recorded which). It is not recorded whose cells these are; they may come from a transplant donor. The CDR3 sequence is CASSPEGGTAIEKLFF. The DNA for the CDR3 is TGCGCCAGCAGCCCGGAAGGCGGGACAGCGATTGAAAAACTGTTTTTT.